This TCR beta chain is drawn from a study of blood T cell repertoires in COVID-19. TCRdb keeps only in-frame clones here, not all; method: immunoSEQ multiplex PCR. The table lists approximately 150,000 clones, around 91% of them singletons. The J segment lost 7 bases and the V segment lost 5 bases, leaving 12 bases of the junction unmatched. Germline V CDR1 and CDR2: MNHNY, SVGAGI (reference sequence). This CDR3 has 17 residues. The chain recombines TRBV6-6 with TRBJ1-5; 12 bases are shared with TRBD1. The receptor was derived from a man aged 18 to 35 with COVID-19, enrolled during active disease. Sequences were obtained from peripheral blood. DNA of the CDR3: TGTGCCAGCAGTCCCTCCGGGACAGGGGGCGCGAGACAGCCCCAGCATTTT. Its translation is CASSPSGTGGARQPQHF.